This is a list of T cell receptor beta chains from one sample in a study of blood T cell repertoires in COVID-19. This table comes from immunoSEQ multiplex PCR, and its TCRdb copy is limited to in-frame clones, with some not included. The sample lists about 68,000 clones, roughly 84% seen once, with roughly 9.2% in the top ten. The sample comprised peripheral blood. The receptors come from a man aged 45-65 years with active COVID-19. Both conserved end residues are part of each CDR3. A D gene is named only where the DNA matches it firmly.

D gene	V gene	J gene	CDR3 length	CDR3 protein	CDR3 DNA
.	TRBV19	TRBJ2-7	12	CASSAYGYEQYF	TGTGCCAGTAGTGCCTACGGTTACGAGCAGTACTTC
TRBD1	TRBV11-2	TRBJ2-5	19	CASSLEAGPTQTGWETQYF	TGTGCCAGCAGCTTAGAGGCAGGTCCAACTCAGACAGGGTGGGAGACCCAGTACTTC
TRBD2	TRBV5-8	TRBJ2-1	16	CASSLWTSGTYNEQFF	TGTGCCAGCAGCTTGTGGACTAGCGGGACATACAATGAGCAGTTCTTC
.	TRBV7-2	TRBJ1-6	14	CASSLGGGNSPLHF	TGTGCCAGCAGCTTAGGGGGCGGTAATTCACCCCTCCACTTT
.	TRBV2	TRBJ2-7	15	CASSINRAAGDEQYF	TGTGCCAGCAGTATTAACAGGGCCGCCGGGGACGAGCAGTACTTC
TRBD2	TRBV18	TRBJ2-3	15	CASSPRAGFEDTQYF	TGTGCCAGCTCACCACGAGCGGGGTTCGAGGATACGCAGTATTTT
.	TRBV4-1	TRBJ1-2	16	CASSHRLTGSAGGYTF	TGCGCCAGCAGCCACCGCTTAACAGGGTCGGCGGGCGGCTACACCTTC
TRBD1	TRBV11-1	TRBJ2-3	14	CASRRQGLADTQYF	TGTGCCAGCCGCCGACAGGGTTTAGCAGATACGCAGTATTTT
TRBD1	TRBV27	TRBJ2-1	17	CASSSNRDRGSYNEQFF	TGTGCCAGCAGTTCGAACCGGGACAGGGGATCCTACAATGAGCAGTTCTTC
.	TRBV5-6	TRBJ2-3	18	CASSELAASPNPTDTQYF	TGTGCCAGCAGCGAACTAGCAGCGAGCCCGAACCCTACAGATACGCAGTATTTT
TRBD2	TRBV9	TRBJ2-1	15	CASSEREGWYNEQFF	TGTGCCAGCAGCGAGCGGGAGGGCTGGTACAATGAGCAGTTCTTC
.	TRBV6-5	TRBJ1-1	14	CASSSGYLNTEAFF	TGTGCCAGCAGTTCAGGGTACTTGAACACTGAAGCTTTCTTT
.	TRBV6-5	TRBJ2-2	14	CASSYAQITGELFF	TGTGCCAGCAGTTACGCACAGATAACCGGGGAGCTGTTTTTT
.	TRBV4-3	TRBJ2-7	15	CASSQENRVDYEQYF	TGCGCCAGCAGCCAAGAGAACAGGGTCGACTACGAGCAGTACTTC
.	TRBV2	TRBJ1-1	14	CASIEDNWNTEAFF	TGTGCCAGCATAGAAGACAACTGGAACACTGAAGCTTTCTTT
TRBD1	TRBV28	TRBJ1-5	14	CASSLEQGDQPQHF	TGTGCCAGCAGTTTAGAACAGGGGGATCAGCCCCAGCATTTT
.	TRBV19	TRBJ2-1	14	CASSTYQGYNEQFF	TGTGCCAGTAGTACCTACCAGGGGTACAATGAGCAGTTCTTC
TRBD1	TRBV7-9	TRBJ2-2	16	CASSLPGGANTGELFF	TGTGCCAGCAGCTTACCAGGGGGCGCAAACACCGGGGAGCTGTTTTTT
.	TRBV27	TRBJ2-6	16	CASSFRGTTGANVLTF	TGTGCCAGCAGCTTCCGGGGGACCACTGGGGCCAACGTCCTGACTTTC
.	TRBV10-3	TRBJ2-2	15	CAIRSRTQNTGELFF	TGTGCCATCAGATCCCGGACACAGAACACCGGGGAGCTGTTTTTT
TRBD2	TRBV18	TRBJ2-7	15	CASSQTSGSPYEQYF	TGTGCCAGCTCACAGACTAGCGGGAGCCCCTACGAGCAGTACTTC
.	TRBV7-6	TRBJ1-4	17	CASSSYSSGRANEKLFF	TGTGCCAGCAGCTCATATTCTTCGGGGAGGGCTAATGAAAAACTGTTTTTT